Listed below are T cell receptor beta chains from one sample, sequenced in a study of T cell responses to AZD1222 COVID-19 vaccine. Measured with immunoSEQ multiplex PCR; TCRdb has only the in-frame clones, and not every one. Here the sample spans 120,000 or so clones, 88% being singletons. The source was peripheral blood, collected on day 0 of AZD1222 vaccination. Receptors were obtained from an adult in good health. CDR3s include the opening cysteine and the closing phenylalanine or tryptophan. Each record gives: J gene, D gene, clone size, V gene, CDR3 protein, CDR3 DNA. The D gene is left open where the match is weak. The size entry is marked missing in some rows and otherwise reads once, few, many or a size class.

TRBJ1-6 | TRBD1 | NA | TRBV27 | CASSLRTGYNSPLHF | TGTGCCAGCAGCCTAAGGACAGGGTATAATTCACCCCTCCACTTT
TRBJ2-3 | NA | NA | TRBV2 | CASSVPPRLARGTDTQYF | TGTGCCAGCAGTGTCCCGCCCCGCCTAGCCCGGGGCACAGATACGCAGTATTTT
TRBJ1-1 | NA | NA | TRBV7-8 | CASSLRTVNTEAFF | TGTGCCAGCAGCTTGAGGACGGTGAACACTGAAGCTTTCTTT
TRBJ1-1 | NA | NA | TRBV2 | CASSRRQVLNTEAFF | TGTGCCAGCAGCCGCCGACAGGTTCTGAACACTGAAGCTTTCTTT
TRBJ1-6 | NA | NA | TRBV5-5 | CASSLVPDRSWDSPLHF | TGTGCCAGCAGCTTGGTCCCAGACCGCTCATGGGATTCACCCCTCCACTTT
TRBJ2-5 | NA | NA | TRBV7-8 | CASSLARERETQYF | TGTGCCAGCAGCTTAGCAAGGGAGCGGGAGACCCAGTACTTC
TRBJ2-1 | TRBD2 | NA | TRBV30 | CAWSSGLAGNEQFF | TGTGCCTGGAGCTCGGGACTAGCGGGCAATGAGCAGTTCTTC
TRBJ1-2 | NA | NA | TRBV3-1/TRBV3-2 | CASSPMTETYGYTF | TGTGCCAGCAGCCCCATGACAGAGACCTATGGCTACACCTTC
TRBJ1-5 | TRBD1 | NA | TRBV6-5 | CASRSTGGGNQPQHF | TGTGCCAGCAGATCAACAGGGGGCGGCAATCAGCCCCAGCATTTT
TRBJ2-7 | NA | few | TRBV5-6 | CASDRGAGTYEQYF | TGTGCCAGCGATAGAGGGGCAGGGACCTACGAGCAGTACTTC
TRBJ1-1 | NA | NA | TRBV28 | CASKPSWGPTENTEAFF | TGTGCCAGCAAACCCTCCTGGGGCCCCACCGAGAACACTGAAGCTTTCTTT
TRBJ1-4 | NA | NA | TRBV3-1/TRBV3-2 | CASSLRQGNEKLFF | TGTGCCAGCAGCCTAAGGCAGGGTAATGAAAAACTGTTTTTT
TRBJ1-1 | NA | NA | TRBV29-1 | CSVGAANTEAFF | TGCAGCGTTGGGGCCGCGAACACTGAAGCTTTCTTT
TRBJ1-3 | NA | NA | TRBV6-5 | CASSRDTSGNTIYF | TGTGCCAGCAGTCGCGACACCTCTGGAAACACCATATATTTT
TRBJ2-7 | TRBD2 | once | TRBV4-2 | CASSQASGRGDEQYF | TGTGCCAGCAGCCAGGCTAGCGGGAGGGGGGACGAGCAGTACTTC
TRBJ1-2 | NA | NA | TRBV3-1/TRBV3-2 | CASSQNLIGRGYTF | TGTGCCAGCAGCCAAAACCTCATTGGGAGAGGCTACACCTTC
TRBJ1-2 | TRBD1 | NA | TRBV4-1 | CASSAPGRSDREVDGYTF | TGCGCCAGCAGCGCACCGGGTCGGTCTGACAGGGAGGTTGATGGCTACACCTTC
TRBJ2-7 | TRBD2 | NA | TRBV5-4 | CASTPGPGGPYEQYF | TGTGCCAGCACCCCGGGCCCGGGAGGGCCTTACGAGCAGTACTTC
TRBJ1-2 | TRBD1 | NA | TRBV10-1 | CASTFKRQGEGCGYTF | TGCGCCAGCACCTTTAAACGACAGGGGGAAGGTTGTGGCTACACCTTC
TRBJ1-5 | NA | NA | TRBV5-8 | CASSLSVGHSNQPQHF | TGTGCCAGCAGCTTGTCAGTCGGGCATAGCAATCAGCCCCAGCATTTT
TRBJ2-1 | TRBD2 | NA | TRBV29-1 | CSAGLAGRNEQFF | TGCAGCGCAGGACTAGCGGGAAGGAATGAGCAGTTCTTC
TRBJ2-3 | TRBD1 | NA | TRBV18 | CASSPFGQGAADTQYF | TGTGCCAGCTCACCTTTCGGACAGGGGGCCGCAGATACGCAGTATTTT
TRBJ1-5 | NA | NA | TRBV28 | CASTTGNQPQHF | TGTGCCAGCACGACTGGCAATCAGCCCCAGCATTTT
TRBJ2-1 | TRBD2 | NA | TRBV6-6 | CASSPGGLAGANEQFF | TGTGCCAGCAGTCCGGGGGGACTAGCGGGAGCAAATGAGCAGTTCTTC
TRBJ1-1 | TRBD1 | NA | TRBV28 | CASSFRGLNTEAFF | TGTGCCAGCAGTTTCAGGGGGCTGAACACTGAAGCTTTCTTT
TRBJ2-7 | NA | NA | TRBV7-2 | CASSSGPSSYEQYF | TGTGCCAGCAGCTCCGGCCCCTCATCGTACGAGCAGTACTTC
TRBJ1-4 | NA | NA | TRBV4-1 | CASSQDWGNEKLFF | TGCGCCAGCAGCCAAGACTGGGGTAATGAAAAACTGTTTTTT
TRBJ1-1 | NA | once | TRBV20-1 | CSAKTGTEAFF | TGCAGTGCCAAGACAGGCACTGAAGCTTTCTTT
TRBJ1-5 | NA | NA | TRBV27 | CASSLMGGVGNQPQHF | TGTGCCAGCAGTTTAATGGGGGGCGTTGGCAATCAGCCCCAGCATTTT
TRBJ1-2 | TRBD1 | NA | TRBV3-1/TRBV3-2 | CASSPTGGVYGYTF | TGTGCCAGCAGCCCGACAGGGGGCGTCTATGGCTACACCTTC
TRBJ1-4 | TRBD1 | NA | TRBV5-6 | CASSSTGEANEKLFF | TGTGCCAGCAGCTCGACAGGGGAGGCTAATGAAAAACTGTTTTTT
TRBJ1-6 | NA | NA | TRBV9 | CASSVGGGAALHF | TGTGCCAGCAGCGTAGGGGGAGGGGCGGCCCTCCACTTT
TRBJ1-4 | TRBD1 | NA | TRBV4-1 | CASSQTGGGEKLFF | TGCGCCAGCAGTCAAACAGGGGGCGGTGAAAAACTGTTTTTT
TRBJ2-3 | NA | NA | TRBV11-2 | CASSLVGEVSDTQYF | TGTGCCAGCAGCTTAGTGGGGGAAGTCTCAGATACGCAGTATTTT
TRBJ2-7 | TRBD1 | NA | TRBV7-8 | CASSSILRTGQSYEQYF | TGTGCCAGCAGCTCAATCCTCCGGACAGGACAATCCTACGAGCAGTACTTC
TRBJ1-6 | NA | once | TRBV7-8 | CASSPGGWDSPLHF | TGTGCCAGCAGCCCCGGTGGGTGGGATTCACCCCTCCACTTT
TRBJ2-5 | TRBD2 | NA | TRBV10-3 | CAISESGRVETQYF | TGTGCCATCAGTGAGTCAGGGAGGGTGGAGACCCAGTACTTC
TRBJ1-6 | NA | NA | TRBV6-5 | CASSPRGSNSPLHF | TGTGCCAGCAGTCCGCGGGGGTCGAATTCACCCCTCCACTTT
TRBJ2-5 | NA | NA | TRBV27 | CASSLEGETQYF | TGTGCCAGCAGTTTGGAGGGAGAGACCCAGTACTTC
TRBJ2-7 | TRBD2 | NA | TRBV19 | CASSKGLAGGLRSEQYF | TGTGCCAGTAGTAAGGGCTTAGCGGGAGGCCTTAGGAGCGAGCAGTACTTC
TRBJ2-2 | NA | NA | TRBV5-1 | CASRPGGPETGELFF | TGCGCCAGCAGGCCCGGAGGGCCGGAGACCGGGGAGCTGTTTTTT
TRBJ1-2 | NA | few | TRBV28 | CASSRGVSGYTF | TGTGCCAGCAGTAGGGGAGTGAGTGGCTACACCTTC
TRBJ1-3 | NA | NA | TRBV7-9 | CASSPPPAGNTIYF | TGTGCCAGCAGCCCACCACCCGCTGGAAACACCATATATTTT
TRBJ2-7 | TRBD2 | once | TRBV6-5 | CASTPLASGRYEQYF | TGTGCCAGCACCCCCTTGGCTAGCGGTCGCTACGAGCAGTACTTC
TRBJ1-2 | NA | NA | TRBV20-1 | CSASSGRQYYGYTF | TGCAGTGCTAGTTCCGGCAGACAGTACTATGGCTACACCTTC
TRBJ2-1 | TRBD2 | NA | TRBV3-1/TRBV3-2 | CASSHLATSGGLWNEQFF | TGTGCCAGCAGCCACCTCGCTACTAGCGGGGGGCTATGGAATGAGCAGTTCTTC
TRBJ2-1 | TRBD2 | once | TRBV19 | CASSIRASGSAFYNEQFF | TGTGCCAGTAGTATAAGGGCTAGCGGGAGCGCTTTCTACAATGAGCAGTTCTTC
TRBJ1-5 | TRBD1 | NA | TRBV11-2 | CASSLGGTGNQPQHF | TGTGCCAGCAGCCTAGGCGGGACAGGGAATCAGCCCCAGCATTTT
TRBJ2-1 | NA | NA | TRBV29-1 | CSPYNEQFF | TGCAGCCCGTACAATGAGCAGTTCTTC
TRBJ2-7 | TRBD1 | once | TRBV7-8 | CASSIGTGGSYEQYF | TGTGCCAGCAGCATCGGGACAGGGGGAAGCTACGAGCAGTACTTC
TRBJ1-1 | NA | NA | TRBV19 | CASSWGPNTEAFF | TGTGCCAGTAGTTGGGGACCCAACACTGAAGCTTTCTTT
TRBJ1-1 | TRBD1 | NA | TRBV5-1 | CASSLGQGLNTEAFF | TGCGCCAGCAGCTTGGGACAGGGACTGAACACTGAAGCTTTCTTT